This T cell receptor (beta chain) was observed in a study of shared clonotypes between healthy human individuals (dated by TCRdb to 2019 to 2021). Describing the broader study: Two women and three men aged 18 to 49 years were included in the cohort. For each donor, CD4 naive and CD4 memory were each run on three plates, CD8 naive on two plates, and CD8 memory on one plate. Libraries were prepared and TCR repertoires were sequenced by different laboratories using diverse techniques, in order to increase sequencing depth and limit assay-specific biases. Each donor's leukapheresis produced roughly between about 0.85 and 10 billion PBMCs. Blood TCR repertoires of several healthy adults were deeply sequenced to estimate repertoire size and the extent of clonotype sharing between individuals.

CDR1 and CDR2, per the germline V gene, are SGHDT and YYEEEE. V drops 2 bases and J drops 3 bases, leaving 15 bases in between. Counted from cysteine to phenylalanine, this CDR3 has 15 amino acids. This entry keeps only the CDR3 DNA: 45 bases, framed from base 1. Worth noting for this clone: Its antigen is unknown. Base qualities are not recorded, but no much larger clone differs from it by a single base.

CD8 naive samples were obtained by positive selection for CCR7 among CD45RO-negative cells, yielding a CD45RA+CCR7+ population from which TemRA cells were excluded. Donors were healthy HIV-negative adults with no recently reported acute infections or vaccinations. All donors were Caucasian adults living in Nashville, Tennessee, USA. Blood was obtained by leukapheresis, after which PBMCs were separated by Ficoll-Histopaque density gradient centrifugation and cryopreserved in liquid nitrogen vapor phase. Purity and quantity of every magnetically sorted T cell population were checked by analytical flow cytometry. Each sorted fraction had its genomic DNA isolated and then quantified by UV absorbance on a Nanodrop 2000c. The study at large found these results: Compared with non-shared clonotypes, the clonotypes found in all four sorted-subset donors had higher generation probabilities. Naive subsets generally had larger estimated clonotype richness than memory subsets. Because the study included only a small number of donors, the genetic and exposure-history diversity represented was limited. Based on pairwise subsampling, the degree of clonotype sharing among donors was expected to be affected by sequencing depth. Sampling was restricted to blood, and TCR repertoires in tissues likely differ from the TCR repertoires found in blood. Even with the large sequencing depth, rarefaction of the sorted-subset datasets indicated that sequencing was incomplete. Around 5% of naive CD4, 3% to 3.5% of naive CD8, approximately 2% of memory CD4, and about 0.4% of memory CD8 clonotypes were shared across a few donors.

TCR CDR3 regions were amplified from genomic DNA by multiplex PCR using the deep immunoSEQ assay. Extracted genomic DNA from each cell subset was spread evenly across all wells of several immunoSEQ 96-well plates, with each plate serving as a replicate. Each replicate PCR for sorted subsets received 200 ng genomic DNA, equal to roughly 30,000 T cell genomes. The purified libraries were quantified using a Qubit 3.0 fluorometer, sized with a Bioanalyzer 2100, and then quantified again using the KAPA Library Quantification kit. Every immunoSEQ 96-well plate was sequenced on a dedicated single-read 150-cycle Illumina NextSeq 550 flow cell. Per the original workflow: The immunoSEQ output contained only junctional sequences without quality scores, so filtering could not match that applied to full-length reads. Sequences were annotated with PyIR, a Python wrapper for IgBLAST v1.9, and V/J genes and CDR3 were assigned using IMGT germline references. Reads were removed for weak V/J assignments (E-value above 1e-6), missing CDR3, stop codons, out-of-frame junctions, or ambiguous translated residues. V3J clonotypes were defined as sequences sharing the same inferred V gene, J gene, and CDR3 amino acid sequence. The percentage overlap between two repertoires was calculated by dividing the number of shared unique clonotypes by the size of the smaller repertoire. Repertoire richness was assessed with RTK rarefaction, the Chao1 estimator, and Recon v2.1 estimates of unobserved clonotypes. Generation probabilities for all TCRbeta clonotypes obtained by the gDNA method from a handful of donors were computed using OLGA. In TCRdb, the immuneACCESS table is reduced to in-frame sequences with V and J assigned. These tables do not hold every clone; where another copy was compared, an unresolved V gene accounts for under half, and the others remain unexplained. Clone size and V and J calls were adopted from that table, with D and trimming inferred from the DNA. The sample has approximately 2,000,000 clones on record, approximately 92% of them singletons. The top ten clones comprise more than 1.5% of the sample.

This clonotype was sampled from a man aged 18-30 years in good health. Some clones in this sample may be carry-over from other donors' samples. The sample consisted of naive CD8+ T cells from PBMCs. The sample's cell subset or site, from its label and the paper: CD45RA+CCR7+. This sequence uses TRBV5-6 and TRBJ2-7; matching of 5 bases hints at TRBD2 as the D gene. The CDR3 has the sequence CASSFGVMVYYEQYF. The nucleotide sequence reads as follows: TGTGCCAGCAGCTTCGGGGTTATGGTGTACTACGAGCAGTACTTC.